The clone carrying this TCR beta chain was recorded at least ten times. This sample was taken from a study of T cells after yellow fever vaccination. Findings of the study overall: Re-detected after boosting: most primary clones, almost 98% of CD4 and 88% of CD8. A weaker but faster secondary response was observed, peaking on day 5 versus 15. Few clonotypes appeared in both CD4 and CD8 compartments.

V trimming: 1 base; J trimming: 2 bases; junction bases outside the gene matches: 4. The CDR3 is 16 amino acids. One entry per CDR3 protein results from TCRdb running MiXCR on the 5' RACE reads. The sample contains about 26,000 distinct CDR3 sequences, 4.5% of which appear only once. The rearrangement uses TRBV12-3 or TRBV12-4 and TRBJ1-2; 10 bases align to TRBD1. The clonotype originates from a man younger than 35 who received the YFV17D yellow fever vaccine. Source: PBMCs, either bulk or a sorted T-cell subset (CD4+, CD8+, memory, or dextramer-sorted; not recorded which), taken on the day of the yellow fever booster vaccination. The CDR3 sequence: CASSLGLGQGNYGYTF. For the CDR3, the DNA is TGTGCCAGCAGTTTAGGTTTGGGACAGGGGAACTATGGCTACACCTTC.